The rows below give T cell receptor beta chains drawn from one sample of a study of blood T cell repertoires in COVID-19. The method was immunoSEQ multiplex PCR; TCRdb's version includes in-frame clones alone and lacks a portion of them. The sample records approximately 350,000 clones, roughly 87% being singletons. The sequenced sample consisted of PBMCs or T cells enriched from blood (not recorded which). The receptors come from a woman in her twenties or thirties who had recovered from COVID-19. Both conserved end residues are part of each CDR3.

>18|TRBV7-9|TRBJ2-6
CASSLGIAGISGANVLTF
>14|TRBV11-2|TRBJ2-7
CASSLVQGSYEQYF
>17|TRBV7-2|TRBJ2-7
CASSLVGGGTDSYEQYF
>15|TRBV7-3|TRBJ2-1
CASSRQGQVGNEQFF
>13|TRBV7-9|TRBJ2-7
CASSLPSSYEQYF
>15|TRBV9|TRBJ1-2
CASSVDRGQIHGYTF
>15|TRBV4-1|TRBJ1-6
CASTYSGTGYSPLHF
>16|TRBV28|TRBJ1-5
CASSSLTGGNAQPQHF
>15|TRBV27|TRBJ1-2
CASSLRDRGGHGYTF
>15|TRBV19|TRBJ1-2
CASSPGTGELDGYTF
>15|TRBV19|TRBJ1-6
CASRIRRNANSPLHF
>14|TRBV19|TRBJ1-1
CASSRRGEYTEAFF
>16|TRBV27|TRBJ1-6
CASSPPVRGRGSPLHF
>17|TRBV4-2|TRBJ2-1
CASSPSSRESSYNEQFF
>12|TRBV27|TRBJ1-2
CASRTGGRGYTF
>16|TRBV27|TRBJ2-5
CASSYLGQGFQETQYF
>12|TRBV10-2|TRBJ1-1
CASSFTGTEAFF
>14|TRBV2|TRBJ2-7
CASSEGTDSLEQYF
>13|TRBV6-5|TRBJ1-1
CASTLDRNTEAFF
>15|TRBV27|TRBJ2-7
CASSEAGGYLYEQYF
>16|TRBV15|TRBJ1-2
CATSREPTSGPHGYTF
>14|TRBV6-2/TRBV6-3|TRBJ2-7
CASSPEGARYEQYF
>13|TRBV13|TRBJ2-5
CASSLGREETQYF
>14|TRBV6-6|TRBJ2-7
CATTLGSGGYEQYF
>14|TRBV9|TRBJ1-2
CASSPRTTNYGYTF
>15|TRBV28|TRBJ1-2
CASSQAHGAIYGYTF
>14|TRBV3-1/TRBV3-2|TRBJ1-1
CASSQPDGFTEAFF
>14|TRBV5-1|TRBJ1-1
CASSPGTPNTEAFF
>16|TRBV28|TRBJ2-6
CASSLPGSSGANVLTF
>12|TRBV28|TRBJ1-4
CASSFSNEKLFF
>14|TRBV6-6|TRBJ2-7
CASNRGLMSGEQYF
>16|TRBV5-1|TRBJ2-3
CASSLGSGRSGDTQYF
>15|TRBV5-4|TRBJ2-1
CASSLTSGDYNEQFF
>19|TRBV7-8|TRBJ2-2
CASSHPAGSGTGNTGELFF
>15|TRBV19|TRBJ2-7
CASSIGQGPAYEQYF
>15|TRBV15|TRBJ2-7
CATTPDRGMFYEQYF
>14|TRBV5-1|TRBJ2-3
CASSYDSGTDTQYF
>13|TRBV7-2|TRBJ1-2
CASSLLAQWGYTF
>16|TRBV7-9|TRBJ2-3
CASSHRSGSGTDTQYF
>14|TRBV5-5|TRBJ2-5
CASSLRQYQETQYF
>13|TRBV12-3/TRBV12-4|TRBJ2-3
CASRLASGWEQYF
>16|TRBV3-1/TRBV3-2|TRBJ1-5
CASSQSTPSGNQPQHF
>14|TRBV7-9|TRBJ2-1
CASSLDVLYNEQFF
>16|TRBV14|TRBJ1-6
CASSQDGQGSNSPLHF
>14|TRBV7-3|TRBJ2-1
CASSSPTVKDEQFF
>15|TRBV3-1/TRBV3-2|TRBJ2-3
CASSQSQGFTDTQYF